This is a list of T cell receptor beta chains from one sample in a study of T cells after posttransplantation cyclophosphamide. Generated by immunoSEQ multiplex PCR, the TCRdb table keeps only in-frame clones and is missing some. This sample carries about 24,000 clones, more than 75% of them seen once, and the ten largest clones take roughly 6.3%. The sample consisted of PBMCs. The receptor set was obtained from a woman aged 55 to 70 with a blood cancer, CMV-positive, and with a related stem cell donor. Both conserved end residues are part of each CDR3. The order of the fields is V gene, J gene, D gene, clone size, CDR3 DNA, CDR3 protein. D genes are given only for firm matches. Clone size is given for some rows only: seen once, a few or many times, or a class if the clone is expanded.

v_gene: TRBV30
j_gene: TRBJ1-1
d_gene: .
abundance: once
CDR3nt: TGTGCCTGGGGGTGGCAGGGAGAAGCTTTCTTT
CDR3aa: CAWGWQGEAFF

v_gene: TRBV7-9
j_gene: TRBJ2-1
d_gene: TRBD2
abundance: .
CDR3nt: TGTGCCAGCAGCCATAGCGGGAGGGCCTTCGGTGAGCAGTTCTTC
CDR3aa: CASSHSGRAFGEQFF

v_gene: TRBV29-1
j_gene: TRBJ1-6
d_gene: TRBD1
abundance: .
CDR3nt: TGCAGCGTGACCTCCGGGACAGCAGATTCACCCCTCCACTTT
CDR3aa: CSVTSGTADSPLHF

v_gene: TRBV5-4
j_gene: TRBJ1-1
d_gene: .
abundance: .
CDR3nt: TGTGCCAGCAGCTTGGGCAGGGATGACCCTGAAGCTTTCTTT
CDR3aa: CASSLGRDDPEAFF

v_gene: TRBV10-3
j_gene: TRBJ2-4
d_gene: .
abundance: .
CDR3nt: TGTGCCGCTCAGGACAAAGCCAAAAACATTCAGTACTTC
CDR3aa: CAAQDKAKNIQYF

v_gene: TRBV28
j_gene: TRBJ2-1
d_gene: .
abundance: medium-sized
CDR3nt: TGTGCCAGCAGTTCCCGGGGACTTCAAGGTCCTACACTTTACAATGAGCAGTTCTTC
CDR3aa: CASSSRGLQGPTLYNEQFF

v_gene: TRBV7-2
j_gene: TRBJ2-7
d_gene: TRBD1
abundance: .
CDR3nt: TGTGCCAGCAGCTTAGGAGGGACAGTAACTTACGAGCAGTACTTC
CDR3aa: CASSLGGTVTYEQYF

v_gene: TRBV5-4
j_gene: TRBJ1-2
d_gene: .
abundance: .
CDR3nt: TGTGCCAGCAGTGACAGAAACTATGGCTACACCTTC
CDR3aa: CASSDRNYGYTF

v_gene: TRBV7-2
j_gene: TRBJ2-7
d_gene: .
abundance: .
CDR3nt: TGTGCCAGCAGCACGGGAGCCTACGAGCAGTACTTC
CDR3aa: CASSTGAYEQYF

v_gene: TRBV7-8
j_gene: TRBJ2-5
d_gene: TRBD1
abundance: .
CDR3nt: TGTGCCAGCAGCCCGGACAGGGACGAGACCCAGTACTTC
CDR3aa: CASSPDRDETQYF

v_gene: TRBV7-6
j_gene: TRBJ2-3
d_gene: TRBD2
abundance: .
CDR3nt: TGTGCCAGCAGCTCACGTTATAGCGGGAGTGATACGCAGTATTTT
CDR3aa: CASSSRYSGSDTQYF

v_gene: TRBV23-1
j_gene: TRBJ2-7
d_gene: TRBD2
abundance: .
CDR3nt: TGCGCCAGCAGTGGGACTAAGGGACCCTACGAGCAGTACTTC
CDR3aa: CASSGTKGPYEQYF

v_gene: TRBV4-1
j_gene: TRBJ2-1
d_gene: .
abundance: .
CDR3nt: TGCGCCAGCAGCCCAGGACTGCGCAATGAGCAGTTCTTC
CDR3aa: CASSPGLRNEQFF

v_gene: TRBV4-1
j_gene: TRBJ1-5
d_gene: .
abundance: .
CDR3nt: TGCGCCAGCAGCCCCCGGGCCGGGGAGGGACTCAATCAGCCCCAGCATTTT
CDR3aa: CASSPRAGEGLNQPQHF

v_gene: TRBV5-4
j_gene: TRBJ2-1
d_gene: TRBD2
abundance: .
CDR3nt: TGTGCCAGCAGCTTGGGCTCGGGAGGGTACAATGAGCAGTTCTTC
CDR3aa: CASSLGSGGYNEQFF

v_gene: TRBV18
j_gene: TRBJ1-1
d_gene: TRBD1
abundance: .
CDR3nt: TGTGCCAGCTTACCTTTCGGACAGGGCGCAGGCACTGAAGCTTTCTTT
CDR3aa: CASLPFGQGAGTEAFF

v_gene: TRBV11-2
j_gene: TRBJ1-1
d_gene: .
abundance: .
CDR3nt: TGTGCCAGCAGCTCGGGGGGGACGGGATCTGAAGCTTTCTTT
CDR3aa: CASSSGGTGSEAFF

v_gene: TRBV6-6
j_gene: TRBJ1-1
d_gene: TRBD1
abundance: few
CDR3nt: TGTGCCAGCAGTCACGGGACAGGAGGGACTGAAGCTTTCTTT
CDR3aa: CASSHGTGGTEAFF

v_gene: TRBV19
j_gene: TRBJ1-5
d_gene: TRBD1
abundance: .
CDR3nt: TGTGCCAGTAGTGAAGGGACAGGGGGCAGCCAGCCCCAGCATTTT
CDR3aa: CASSEGTGGSQPQHF

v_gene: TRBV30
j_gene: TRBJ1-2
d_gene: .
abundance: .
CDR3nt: TGTGCCTGGGAGCGTATACGGGGTGGCTACACCTTC
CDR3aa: CAWERIRGGYTF

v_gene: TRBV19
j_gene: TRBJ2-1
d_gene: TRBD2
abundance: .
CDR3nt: TGTGCCAGTAGTCAGGGACTAGCGGGAGCCTATGAGCAGTTCTTC
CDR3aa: CASSQGLAGAYEQFF

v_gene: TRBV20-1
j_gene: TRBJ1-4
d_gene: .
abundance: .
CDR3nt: TGCAGTGCTAGCAGGGAGGCAAAACTGTTTTTT
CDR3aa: CSASREAKLFF

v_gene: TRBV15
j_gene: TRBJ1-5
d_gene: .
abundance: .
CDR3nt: TGTGCCACCAGCAAATTTTTCGAGGCCGGACAGCCCCAGCATTTT
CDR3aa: CATSKFFEAGQPQHF

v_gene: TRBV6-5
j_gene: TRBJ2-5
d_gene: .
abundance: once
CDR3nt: TGTGCCAGCAGCGTCGAGCGGCAAGAGACCCAGTACTTC
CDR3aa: CASSVERQETQYF

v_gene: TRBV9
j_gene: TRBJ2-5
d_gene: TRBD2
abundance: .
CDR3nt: TGTGCCAGCAGCGCAGGGGAGCGGGAGTGGGAAAAGACCCAGTACTTC
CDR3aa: CASSAGEREWEKTQYF

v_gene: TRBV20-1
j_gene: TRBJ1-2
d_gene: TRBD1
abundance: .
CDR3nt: TGCAGTGCTAGGCTGACAGGGGGCTACACCTTC
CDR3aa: CSARLTGGYTF

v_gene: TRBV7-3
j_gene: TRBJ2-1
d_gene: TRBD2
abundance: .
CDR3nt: TGTGCCAGCAGCTTAATTGGCGGGAGGGGCGACTACAATGAGCAGTTCTTC
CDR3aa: CASSLIGGRGDYNEQFF

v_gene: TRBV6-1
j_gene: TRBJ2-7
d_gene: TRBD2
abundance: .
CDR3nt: TGTGCCATCATGCTAGCGGGGGTCTACGAGCAGTACTTC
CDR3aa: CAIMLAGVYEQYF

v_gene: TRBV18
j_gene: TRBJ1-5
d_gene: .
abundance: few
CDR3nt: TGTGCCAGCTCACGGGAGAAGGGAAATCAGCCCCAGCATTTT
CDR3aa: CASSREKGNQPQHF

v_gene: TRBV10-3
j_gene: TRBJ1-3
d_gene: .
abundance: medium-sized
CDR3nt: TGTGCCATCAGTGACTCAGGGTCTGGAAACACCATATATTTT
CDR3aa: CAISDSGSGNTIYF

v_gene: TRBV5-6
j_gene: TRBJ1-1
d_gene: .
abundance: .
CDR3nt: TGTGCCAGCAGCTTGATCGGTGACACTGAGGCTTTCTTT
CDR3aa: CASSLIGDTEAFF

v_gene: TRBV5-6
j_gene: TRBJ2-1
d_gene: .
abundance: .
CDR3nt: TGTGCCAGCAGCTTGGCTGGCCAGGTGGTCAATGAGCAGTTCTTC
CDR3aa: CASSLAGQVVNEQFF

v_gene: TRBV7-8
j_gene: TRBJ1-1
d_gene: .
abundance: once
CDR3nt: TGTGCCAGCAGCTTAGACAGGGCCCGGGCTGAAGCTTTCTTT
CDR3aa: CASSLDRARAEAFF

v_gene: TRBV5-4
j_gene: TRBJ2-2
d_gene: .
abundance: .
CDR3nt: TGTGCCAGCAGCTTGGGTCTAGCTCAGAACACCGGGGAGCTGTTTTTT
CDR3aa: CASSLGLAQNTGELFF

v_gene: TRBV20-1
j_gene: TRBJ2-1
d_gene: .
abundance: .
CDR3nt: TGCAGTGCTAACTTATACAATGAGCAGTTCTTC
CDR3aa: CSANLYNEQFF

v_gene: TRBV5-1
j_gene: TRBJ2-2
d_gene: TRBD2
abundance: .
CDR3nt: TGCGCCAGCAGCTCACTAGCGGGAGTTCCCGGGGAGCTGTTTTTT
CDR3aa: CASSSLAGVPGELFF

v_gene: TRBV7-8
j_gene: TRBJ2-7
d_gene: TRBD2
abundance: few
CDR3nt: TGTGCCAGCAGCCCGGGACTAGCGGGACCCTACGAGCAGTACTTC
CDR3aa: CASSPGLAGPYEQYF

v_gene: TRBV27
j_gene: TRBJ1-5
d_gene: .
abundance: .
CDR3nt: TGTGCCAGCAGTTTTCGGTATAGCAATCAGCCCCAGCATTTT
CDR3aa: CASSFRYSNQPQHF

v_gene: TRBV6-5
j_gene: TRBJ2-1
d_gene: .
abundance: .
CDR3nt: TGTGCCAGCAGGGGGCGAGGCAATGAGCAGTTCTTC
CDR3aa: CASRGRGNEQFF

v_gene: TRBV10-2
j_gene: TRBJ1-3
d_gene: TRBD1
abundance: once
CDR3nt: TGCGCCAGCAGACCCGGGACAGGGGGCAGAAACACCATATATTTT
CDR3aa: CASRPGTGGRNTIYF

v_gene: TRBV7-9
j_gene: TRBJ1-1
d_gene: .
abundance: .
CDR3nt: TGTGCCAGCATCCTAAGGCAGGGCACTGAAGCTTTCTTT
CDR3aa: CASILRQGTEAFF

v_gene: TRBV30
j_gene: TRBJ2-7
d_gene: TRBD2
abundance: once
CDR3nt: TGTGCCTGGAGTGTACTAGCGGGAGCTTTCTCCGAGCAGTACTTC
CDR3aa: CAWSVLAGAFSEQYF

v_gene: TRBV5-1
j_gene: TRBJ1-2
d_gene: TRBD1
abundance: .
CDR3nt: TGCGCCAGCAGCCCGGGACAGTCCTATGGCTACACCTTC
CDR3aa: CASSPGQSYGYTF

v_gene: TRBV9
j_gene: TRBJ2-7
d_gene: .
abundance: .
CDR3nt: TGTGCCAGCAGCGTAACTCCGGGTTCCTACGAGCAGTACTTC
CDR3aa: CASSVTPGSYEQYF

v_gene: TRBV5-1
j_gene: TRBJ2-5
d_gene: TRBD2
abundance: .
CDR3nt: TGCGCCAGCAGCCCAGGACTAGCGGGGGGACAAGAGACCCAGTACTTC
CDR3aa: CASSPGLAGGQETQYF

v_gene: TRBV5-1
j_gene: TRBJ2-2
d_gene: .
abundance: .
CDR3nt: TGCGCCAGCAGCATCGCTAGTTCTGGCACCGGGGAGCTGTTTTTT
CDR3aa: CASSIASSGTGELFF

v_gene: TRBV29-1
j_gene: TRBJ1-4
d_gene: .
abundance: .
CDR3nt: TGCAGCGTTGGGGGTGCAGGGAATGAAAAACTGTTTTTT
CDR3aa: CSVGGAGNEKLFF

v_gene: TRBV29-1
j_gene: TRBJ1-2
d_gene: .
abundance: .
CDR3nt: TGCAGCGTGATGTGGGGGGACTATGGCTACACCTTC
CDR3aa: CSVMWGDYGYTF

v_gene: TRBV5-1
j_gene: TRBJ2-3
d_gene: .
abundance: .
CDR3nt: TGCGCCAGCAGCTTCGGACAAAACACAGATACGCAGTATTTT
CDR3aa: CASSFGQNTDTQYF

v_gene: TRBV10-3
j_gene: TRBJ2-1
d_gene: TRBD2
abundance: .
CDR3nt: TGTGCCATCAGCGATCCGGGACTAGCGACCCGCAATGAGCAGTTCTTC
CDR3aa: CAISDPGLATRNEQFF

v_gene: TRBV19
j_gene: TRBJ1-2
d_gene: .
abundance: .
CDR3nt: TGTGCCAGTAGTCGCTCCGCGGGGGGGGTACGTACGAAGCGGGGCTACACCTTC
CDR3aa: CASSRSAGGVRTKRGYTF

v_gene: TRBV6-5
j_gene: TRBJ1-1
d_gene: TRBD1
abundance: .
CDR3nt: TGTGCCAGCAGTTACTCGAGTGTTGGGACAGGCACTGAAGCTTTCTTT
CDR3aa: CASSYSSVGTGTEAFF

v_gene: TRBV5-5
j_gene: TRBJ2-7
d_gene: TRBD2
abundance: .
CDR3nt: TGTGCCAGCAGCGGTCAGGGAGGGTCCTACGAGCAGTACTTC
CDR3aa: CASSGQGGSYEQYF

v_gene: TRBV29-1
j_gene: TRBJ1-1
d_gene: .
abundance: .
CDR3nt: TGCAGCGTTGATTCCCGAGGGCGGAACACTGAAGCTTTCTTT
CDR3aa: CSVDSRGRNTEAFF

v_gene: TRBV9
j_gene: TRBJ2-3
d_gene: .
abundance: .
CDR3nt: TGTGCCAGCAGCGTAGAGGGCAGGGGCACAGATACGCAGTATTTT
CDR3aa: CASSVEGRGTDTQYF

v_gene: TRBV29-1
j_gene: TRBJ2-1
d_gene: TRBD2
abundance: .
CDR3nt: TGCAGCGTTGAAGGACTAGCGGGAGTGTATGAGCAGTTCTTC
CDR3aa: CSVEGLAGVYEQFF

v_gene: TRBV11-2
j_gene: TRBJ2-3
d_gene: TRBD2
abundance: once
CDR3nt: TGTGCCAGCAGCTTAGTGTTTCCCCTCCTAGCGGGAGGGTCAGATACGCAGTATTTT
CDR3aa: CASSLVFPLLAGGSDTQYF